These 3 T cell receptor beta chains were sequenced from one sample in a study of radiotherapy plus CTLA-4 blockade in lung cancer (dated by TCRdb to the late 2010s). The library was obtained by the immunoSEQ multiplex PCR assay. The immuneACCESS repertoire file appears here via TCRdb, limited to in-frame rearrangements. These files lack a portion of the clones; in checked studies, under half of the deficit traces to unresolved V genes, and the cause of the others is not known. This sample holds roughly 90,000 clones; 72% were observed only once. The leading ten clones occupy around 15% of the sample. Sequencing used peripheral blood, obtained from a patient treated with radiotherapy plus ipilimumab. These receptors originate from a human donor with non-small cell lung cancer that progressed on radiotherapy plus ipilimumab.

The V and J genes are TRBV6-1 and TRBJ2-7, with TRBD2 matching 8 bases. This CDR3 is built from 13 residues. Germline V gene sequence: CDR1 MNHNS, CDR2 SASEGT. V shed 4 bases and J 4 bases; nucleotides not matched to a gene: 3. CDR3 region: CASSAGGGYEQYF. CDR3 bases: TGTGCCAGCAGTGCCGGGGGGGGATACGAGCAGTACTTC.

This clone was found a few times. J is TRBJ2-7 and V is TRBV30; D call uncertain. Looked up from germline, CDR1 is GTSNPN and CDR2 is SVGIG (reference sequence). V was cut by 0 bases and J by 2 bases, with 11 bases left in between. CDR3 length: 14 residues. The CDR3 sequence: CAWSVAPGPYEQYF. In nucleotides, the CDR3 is TGTGCCTGGAGTGTAGCCCCTGGACCCTACGAGCAGTACTTC.

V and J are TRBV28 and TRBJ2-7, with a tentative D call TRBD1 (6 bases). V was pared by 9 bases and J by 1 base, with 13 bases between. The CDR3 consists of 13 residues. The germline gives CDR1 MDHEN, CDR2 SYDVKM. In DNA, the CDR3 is TGTGCCAGGGGATTCGGACAGTCCTACGAGCAGTACTTC. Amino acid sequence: CARGFGQSYEQYF. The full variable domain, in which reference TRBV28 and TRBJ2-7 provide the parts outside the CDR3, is DVKVTQSSRYLVKRTGEKVFLECVQDMDHENMFWYRQDPGLGLRLIYFSYDVKMKEKGDIPEGYSVSREKKERFSLILESASTNQTSMYLCARGFGQSYEQYFGPGTRLTVT.